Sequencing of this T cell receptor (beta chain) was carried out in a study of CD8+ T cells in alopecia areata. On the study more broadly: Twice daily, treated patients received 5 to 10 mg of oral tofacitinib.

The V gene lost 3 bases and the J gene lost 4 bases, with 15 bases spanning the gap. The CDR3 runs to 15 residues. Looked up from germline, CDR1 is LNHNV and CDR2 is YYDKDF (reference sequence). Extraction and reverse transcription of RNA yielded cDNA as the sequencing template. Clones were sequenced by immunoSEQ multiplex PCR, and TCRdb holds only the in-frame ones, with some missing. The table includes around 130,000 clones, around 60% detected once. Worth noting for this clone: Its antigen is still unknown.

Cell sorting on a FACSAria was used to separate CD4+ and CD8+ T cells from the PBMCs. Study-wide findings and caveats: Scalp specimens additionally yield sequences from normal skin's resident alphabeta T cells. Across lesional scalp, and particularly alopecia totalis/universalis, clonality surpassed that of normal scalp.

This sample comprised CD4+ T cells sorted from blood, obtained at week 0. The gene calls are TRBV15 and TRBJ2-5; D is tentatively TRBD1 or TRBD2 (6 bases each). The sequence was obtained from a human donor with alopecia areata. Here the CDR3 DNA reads TGTGCCACCAGCAGTCGTGGGGGGCGGTTAGAGACCCAGTACTTC. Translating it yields CATSSRGGRLETQYF.